This T cell receptor (beta chain) emerged from a study of cytomegalovirus exposure and HLA in healthy donors. Whole-study context: In a later analysis, it was reported that the 110 or so validation repertoires had been produced on the same platform as the 550 to 700 repertoires belonging to the first cohort. General study results and limits: Using the classifier, cytomegalovirus status was reportedly diagnosed with high specificity and sensitivity. The dataset shows that most TCR sequences were rare, while some public TCRs occurred in many donors. TCR beta chains numbering some 160 were designated cytomegalovirus-associated.

About this clone: Antigen specificity is unknown.

Produced via immunoSEQ multiplex PCR; TCRdb's table is partial and in-frame only. This sample has some 60,000 clones, with roughly 96% found just once. There are 16 residues in the CDR3. The germline V and J ends were trimmed by 1 base and 1 base, with 10 bases remaining between them. The germline V gene has CDR1 WNHNN and CDR2 SYGVQD (reference sequence). The sequence derives from a man between 18 and 29 years old in good health and CMV-seronegative. Sequencing was performed on PBMCs. This chain links TRBV10-1 with TRBJ2-2; D gene ambiguous. CDR3 DNA sequence: TGCGCCAGCAGTGAGTTCTCCGAGTTGAACACCGGGGAGCTGTTTTTT. Its protein product is CASSEFSELNTGELFF.